These 20 T cell receptor beta chains share one sample of origin, sequenced in a study of T-cell reconstitution after alpha-beta-depleted transplantation in children. During its preparation, the TCRbeta library received unique molecular identifiers. TCRdb re-called the PCR reads through MiXCR, storing one row per CDR3 protein. The repertoire has some 300,000 distinct CDR3 sequences, around 9.1% of them found once; the top ten carry around 7.5%. Sequenced material: PBMCs, taken before TCRalphabeta/CD19-depleted stem cell transplant. The receptors come from a boy younger than two with acute myeloid leukemia, due to receive a stem cell transplant.

The chain links TRBV20-1 to TRBJ2-5, with TRBD2 matching over 9 bases. Trimming at V came to 0 bases and at J to 4 bases, leaving 6 bases not matched to a gene. The CDR3 has 15 residues. The germline V gene has CDR1 DFQATT and CDR2 SNEGSKA (reference sequence). The CDR3: CSARDGGGGRETQYF. The CDR3, as DNA: TGCAGTGCTAGAGATGGCGGGGGGGGCCGAGAGACCCAGTACTTC.

This clonotype was recorded at least ten times. This chain links TRBV4-3 with TRBJ2-1; D gene unclear. The germline gives CDR1 LGHNA, CDR2 YSLEER. The V end was cut by 1 base, the J end by 4 bases, with 20 bases between. The CDR3 is 18 amino acids. This CDR3 reads CASSQALGEPFLYNEQFF. For the CDR3, the DNA is TGCGCCAGCAGCCAAGCTCTCGGAGAACCCTTCCTTTACAATGAGCAGTTCTTC.

This clonotype showed up many times. This rearrangement joins TRBV7-9 to TRBJ2-7; D uncertain. The V end was cut by 6 bases, the J end by 3 bases, with 15 bases between. CDR1 SEHNR and CDR2 FQNEAQ come from the germline V gene (reference sequence). CDR3 length: 14 amino acids. The CDR3 DNA follows: TGTGCCAGCAGTTTCCTGAGCCCCGACTACGAGCAGTACTTC. This gives the protein CASSFLSPDYEQYF.

The chain combines TRBV29-1 with TRBJ2-3; 8 bases align to TRBD2. Trimming at V came to 4 bases and at J to 0 bases, leaving 9 bases not matched to a gene. Germline V gene data show CDR1 as SQVTM and CDR2 as ANQGSEA. The CDR3 spans 16 residues. The CDR3 protein is CSVARPGTRSTDTQYF. CDR3 sequence (DNA): TGCAGCGTTGCGAGACCCGGGACTAGGAGCACAGATACGCAGTATTTT.

The sample holds many counts of this clonotype. The chain recombines TRBV14 with TRBJ1-1, with 7 bases fitting TRBD1. Looked up from germline, CDR1 is SGHDN and CDR2 is FVKESK. The CDR3 loop spans 12 amino acids. V was clipped by 2 bases and J by 8 bases; unmatched bases: 2. The CDR3 region is CASSQKDREAFF. The CDR3 nucleotides read TGTGCCAGCAGCCAAAAGGACAGGGAAGCTTTCTTT.

The chain links TRBV7-2 to TRBJ2-5; 9 positions agree with TRBD2. Germline V gives CDR1 SGHTA, CDR2 FQGNSA. V trimming: 0 bases; J trimming: 5 bases; junction bases outside the gene matches: 13. The length of the CDR3 is 18 residues. The CDR3 sequence: CASSLAGWGGGAFETQYF. DNA for the CDR3: TGTGCCAGCAGCTTAGCGGGTTGGGGCGGGGGGGCTTTCGAGACCCAGTACTTC.

This clonotype was seen many times. V usage is TRBV27 and J usage is TRBJ2-1; perhaps TRBD1 as D (6 bases). Germline assignment: CDR1 MNHEY and CDR2 SMNVEV (reference sequence). Between the trimmed V and J ends, which lost 5 bases and 3 bases, there was a span of 11 bases. The CDR3 runs to 14 residues. DNA of the CDR3: TGTGCCAGCAGTCCTGGGACAAACTACAATGAGCAGTTCTTC. Protein sequence: CASSPGTNYNEQFF.

This clonotype was seen at least ten times. This rearrangement joins TRBV6-1 to TRBJ2-5; D call uncertain. V lost 7 bases to trimming and J lost 4 bases, with 13 bases between them. The CDR3 spans 13 residues. Germline-derived CDR1 and CDR2 are MNHNS and SASEGT. CDR3 DNA sequence: TGTGCCAGCACCTCCCCCGGGCCAGAGACCCAGTACTTC. It translates to CASTSPGPETQYF.

This clonotype was seen many times. The chain links TRBV7-2 to TRBJ2-2; D is ambiguous. The CDR3 runs to 13 residues. Germline V gene sequence: CDR1 SGHTA, CDR2 FQGNSA. In nucleotides, the CDR3 is TGTGCGGGCAACTACCCTAACACCGGGGAGCTGTTTTTT. Its translation is CAGNYPNTGELFF.

The J gene is TRBJ2-7, the V gene TRBV6-7; 9 bases line up with TRBD1. TRBV6-7 is an ORF, with its function uncertain. The CDR3 runs to 16 residues. Losses at the gene ends were 0 bases for V and 3 bases for J; bases not matched to a gene: 6. As DNA, the CDR3 is TGTGCCAGCAGTTACTCGAAGGGGACAGGGCACTACGAGCAGTACTTC. Protein sequence: CASSYSKGTGHYEQYF.

This clonotype was counted ten times or more. This chain joins TRBV11-2 and TRBJ1-1; D not certain. V dropped 4 bases and J dropped 1 base, with 16 bases sitting between them. Looked up from germline, CDR1 is SGHAT and CDR2 is FQNNGV. The CDR3 loop spans 16 amino acids. CDR3 in DNA: TGTGCCAGCAGCTCGACCTTCTCCGACCCGAACACTGAAGCTTTCTTT. The encoded protein is CASSSTFSDPNTEAFF.

The CDR3 DNA sequence: TGTGCCAGTAGCCCCGGACAGGTCCCTGGGGCCAACGTCCTGACTTTC. Protein product: CASSPGQVPGANVLTF. This sequence joins TRBV19 and TRBJ2-6; 7 bases map to TRBD1. This CDR3 has 16 amino acids. Germline V lookup: CDR1 LNHDA, CDR2 SQIVND (reference sequence). With V trimmed by 6 bases and J by 2 bases, 7 bases remained unmatched.

CDR3 DNA sequence: TGCAGTGCTAGAAGACAGGGTCCGGGCTACACCTTC. Protein product: CSARRQGPGYTF. The V gene is TRBV20-1, the J gene TRBJ1-2; 7 positions match TRBD1. CDR3 size: 12 residues. Germline V gene sequence: CDR1 DFQATT, CDR2 SNEGSKA (reference sequence). V lost 2 bases to trimming and J lost 8 bases; unmatched junction nucleotides: 5.

This clonotype has a handful of counts. This rearrangement joins TRBV12-3 or TRBV12-4 to TRBJ2-7, with 9 bases that match TRBD1. This CDR3 region has 13 residues. Germline trimming cut 3 bases from V and 5 bases from J; bases unmatched to any gene: 2. Here the CDR3 reads CASSFWTGDEQYF. CDR3 bases: TGTGCCAGCAGTTTTTGGACAGGGGACGAGCAGTACTTC.

This clonotype was recorded many times. J is TRBJ2-7 and V is TRBV20-1; TRBD2 agrees at 7 bases. The germline V gene has CDR1 DFQATT and CDR2 SNEGSKA (reference sequence). V shed 3 bases and J 2 bases; nucleotides not matched to a gene: 10. This CDR3 spans 15 amino acids. CDR3 residues: CSARGERGPPYEQYF. The CDR3 DNA follows: TGCAGTGCTAGGGGGGAGCGGGGCCCACCCTACGAGCAGTACTTC.

This clonotype was seen at least ten times. The chain employs TRBV5-1 and TRBJ2-1; no definite D call. Germline V gene lookup returns CDR1 SGHRS and CDR2 YFSETQ. V was pared by 0 bases and J by 5 bases, with 6 bases between. This CDR3 contains 13 residues. The CDR3 nucleotides are TGCGCCAGCAGCTTGGTAAGAAACAATGAGCAGTTCTTC. Protein sequence: CASSLVRNNEQFF.

This clonotype was observed a handful of times. At one end the junction does not follow the germline gene, possibly because of a read error. The V and J genes are TRBV7-9 and TRBJ2-3, with 8 bases that match TRBD2. Germline CDR1 is SEHNR and CDR2 is FQNEAQ (reference sequence). The CDR3 spans 16 residues. The CDR3 is CASSLALAGSTYTQYF. In nucleotides, the CDR3 is TGTGCCAGCAGCTTAGCCTTAGCGGGGAGCACATATACGCAGTATTTT.

This clonotype was seen at least ten times. The chain couples TRBV4-3 to TRBJ2-1; a weak D match, TRBD1 (5 bases). The CDR3 loop spans 17 amino acids. Trimming stripped 1 base from V and 0 bases from J, with 13 bases between. Germline-derived CDR1 and CDR2 are LGHNA and YSLEER. CDR3 nucleotide sequence: TGCGCCAGCAGCCAAGGAACAGGCCATAGCTCCTACAATGAGCAGTTCTTC. This sequence encodes CASSQGTGHSSYNEQFF.

This clonotype was recorded a few times. The genes are TRBV12-3 or TRBV12-4 and TRBJ1-1; the D is unclear. This CDR3 spans 13 amino acids. Trimming took 4 bases from V and 2 from J, leaving 8 bases between them. The CDR3 loop is CASSWTLNTEAFF. CDR3 in DNA: TGTGCCAGCAGTTGGACCCTAAACACTGAAGCTTTCTTT.

This clonotype was recorded at least ten times. This chain joins TRBV10-3 and TRBJ2-7, with a weak D call TRBD1 (5 bases). V dropped 2 bases and J dropped 2 bases, with 13 bases sitting between them. From germline, CDR1 is ENHRY and CDR2 SYGVKD. This CDR3 has 15 amino acids. CDR3: CAISEANRPTYEQYF. CDR3 DNA sequence: TGTGCCATCAGTGAGGCTAACAGGCCTACCTACGAGCAGTACTTC.